A single sample gave rise to the 22 T cell receptor beta chains below, sequenced in a study of monozygotic twins with inflammatory bowel disease. TCRdb reanalyzed the 5' RACE reads and collapses them to one entry per CDR3 protein, without DNA. The repertoire table contains about 93,000 distinct CDR3 sequences. The sample taken for sequencing was blood. All receptors come from a human donor with ulcerative colitis or Crohn's disease, or a healthy co-twin of an affected twin (not recorded which).

The chain has TRBV27 and TRBJ1-1. The CDR3 has 13 amino acids. CDR1 and CDR2 (germline): MNHEY, SMNVEV (reference sequence). CDR3 sequence: CASSLVVGTEAFF.

V gene TRBV11-1 combines with J gene TRBJ2-3; TCRdb selects TRBD1, and the lack of DNA leaves this call unchecked. Germline CDR1 SGHAT, CDR2 FQDESV (reference sequence). There are 20 residues in the CDR3. The CDR3 protein is CASRPKLGQSNKLYEDTQYF.

The genes are TRBV20-1 and TRBJ1-1; TCRdb picks TRBD1, but there is no DNA to check that call. CDR3 size: 15 residues. Germline CDR1 and CDR2: DFQATT and SNEGSKA (reference sequence). CDR3 amino acids: CSARDSRQGSSEAFF.

The V and J genes are TRBV20-1 and TRBJ2-7. The CDR3 has 12 residues. Germline CDR1 DFQATT, CDR2 SNEGSKA (reference sequence). The CDR3 region is CSASKVSNEQYF.

The chain combines TRBV13 with TRBJ1-4. The CDR3 covers 15 residues. The germline gives CDR1 PRHDT, CDR2 FYEKMQ (reference sequence). The CDR3 spells CASSLGLATNEKLFF.

The chain links TRBV5-1 to TRBJ2-6; TCRdb's D gene call, TRBD1, goes unchecked for lack of DNA. CDR3 length equals 18 residues. Germline V lookup: CDR1 SGHRS, CDR2 YFSETQ. The CDR3 spells CASSWNQGAVSGANVLTF. The variable domain in full, with the rest retrieved from reference TRBV5-1 and TRBJ2-6, is KAGVTQTPRYLIKTRGQQVTLSCSPISGHRSVSWYQQTPGQGLQFLFEYFSETQRNKGNFPGRFSGRQFSNSRSEMNVSTLELGDSALYLCASSWNQGAVSGANVLTFGAGSRLTVL.

The chain is built from TRBV11-2 and TRBJ1-4. The germline V gene has CDR1 SGHAT and CDR2 FQNNGV. The length of the CDR3 is 11 residues. The chain's CDR3 is CASSSAGSLFF.

The chain joins TRBV5-1 to TRBJ2-6. Germline V gives CDR1 SGHRS, CDR2 YFSETQ. This CDR3 comprises 16 residues. CDR3 sequence reads: CASSLEWPSGANVLTF.

The rearrangement joins TRBV2 to TRBJ1-1; TCRdb lists TRBD1, though no DNA is available to test this call. The CDR3 extends over 17 amino acids. Germline lookup yields CDR1 SNHLY and CDR2 FYNNEI. CDR3 sequence reads: CASSEARDRGRRTEAFF.

The chain employs TRBV19 and TRBJ2-4; the D call of TRBD1 rests on TCRdb alone, since no DNA is present to check it. This CDR3 contains 15 residues. The germline V gene has CDR1 LNHDA and CDR2 SQIVND (reference sequence). The CDR3 loop reads CASSPGATGVNIQYF.

The chain combines TRBV19 with TRBJ2-7. CDR1 and CDR2 (germline): LNHDA, SQIVND (reference sequence). This CDR3 spans 13 amino acids. CDR3 sequence: CASMDRNAYEQYF.

The chain is built from TRBV20-1 and TRBJ2-5; TCRdb lists TRBD1, though no DNA is available to test this call. CDR3 size: 15 residues. Germline CDR1 DFQATT, CDR2 SNEGSKA (reference sequence). The CDR3 protein is CSARGAQRYQETQYF.

The V call is TRBV7-9, the J call TRBJ1-6. The CDR3 is 14 amino acids. CDR1 is SEHNR and CDR2 is FQNEAQ in the germline V gene (reference sequence). Here the CDR3 reads CASSLSVRNSPLHF.

The chain recombines TRBV10-3 with TRBJ1-3; TCRdb's D call of TRBD1 is untestable without DNA. Germline lookup yields CDR1 ENHRY and CDR2 SYGVKD. CDR3 length: 13 amino acids. The CDR3 here is CAIRQFSGNTIYF.

This chain joins TRBV18 and TRBJ1-2. Germline V gives CDR1 KGHSH, CDR2 LQKENI. CDR3 length: 14 residues. The CDR3 reads CASSPETPSYGYTF.

The rearrangement uses TRBV6-1 and TRBJ1-5; TCRdb's assignment of TRBD1 cannot be checked, as there is no DNA. This CDR3 comprises 14 residues. Germline V lookup: CDR1 MNHNS, CDR2 SASEGT. The CDR3 sequence: CASSEVGGRQPQHF.

The J gene is TRBJ2-6, the V gene TRBV5-1; no DNA is available, so the TRBD2 call from TCRdb remains unchecked. Germline V CDR1 and CDR2: SGHRS, YFSETQ. This CDR3 is built from 15 residues. The CDR3 sequence is CASSLGGPGANVLTF. Together with reference TRBV5-1 and TRBJ2-6, the CDR3 gives the full variable domain: KAGVTQTPRYLIKTRGQQVTLSCSPISGHRSVSWYQQTPGQGLQFLFEYFSETQRNKGNFPGRFSGRQFSNSRSEMNVSTLELGDSALYLCASSLGGPGANVLTFGAGSRLTVL.

This chain connects TRBV28 to TRBJ2-3; the TCRdb D gene call, TRBD2, has no DNA to confirm it. CDR1 is MDHEN and CDR2 is SYDVKM in the germline V gene. The CDR3 totals 18 residues. CDR3 sequence: CASSFPLGLAGTSDTQYF.

V gene TRBV6-6 combines with J gene TRBJ1-3. The germline V gene encodes CDR1 MNHNY and CDR2 SVGAGI (reference sequence). The length of the CDR3 is 13 residues. CDR3 residues: CASSLNSGNTIYF.

The chain is built from TRBV20-1 and TRBJ2-2; TCRdb's D call, TRBD2, is unchecked because there is no DNA. The CDR3 loop spans 14 amino acids. CDR1 is DFQATT and CDR2 is SNEGSKA in the germline V gene (reference sequence). CDR3 sequence reads: CSARIGGFPGELFF.

V and J are TRBV20-1 and TRBJ2-1; TCRdb's D gene call, TRBD1, goes unchecked for lack of DNA. This CDR3 comprises 18 residues. From germline, CDR1 is DFQATT and CDR2 SNEGSKA (reference sequence). CDR3 amino acids: CSARSVQGAFFPYNEQFF.

The CDR3: CASMERGGSGELFF. The genes are TRBV7-6 and TRBJ2-2; without DNA, the TCRdb call of TRBD2 cannot be checked. The length of the CDR3 is 14 residues. From germline, CDR1 is SGHVS and CDR2 FNYEAQ.